A single sample is the source of the 27 T cell receptor beta chains below, sequenced in a study of blood T cells in healthy people across ages. A second roughly 7 to 12 cycle PCR used barcoded and J-beta primers. TCRdb ran MiXCR on the 5' RACE reads and lists one entry per CDR3 protein. Seen here are roughly 1.6 million distinct CDR3 sequences, around 35% observed once, and the top ten hold about 10%. Sequenced: blood. The source of these receptors is a woman aged 25 to 39 in good health.

This chain uses TRBV4-2 with TRBJ2-2; TRBD2 agrees at 15 bases. This CDR3 comprises 18 residues. Trimming cost V 0 bases and J 6 bases; bases outside gene matches: 5. The V gene's germline CDR1 is LGHNA and CDR2 YNFKEQ. In DNA form, the CDR3 reads TGTGCCAGCAGCCAAGATGGGGGACTAGCGGGAGGACCCGGGGAGCTGTTTTTT. Translation gives CASSQDGGLAGGPGELFF.

This clonotype was counted between two and nine times. The chain couples TRBV12-3 or TRBV12-4 to TRBJ1-2; D ambiguous. CDR3 length: 16 residues. V dropped 7 bases and J dropped 0 bases, with 18 bases sitting between them. This CDR3 reads CASTFGGRTSNYGYTF. The CDR3 DNA reads as TGTGCCAGCACTTTTGGAGGGAGGACTTCTAACTATGGCTACACCTTC.

A remark on this clonotype: This sequence may be a read error, since a much larger clone differs from it by one base. The rearrangement links TRBV29-1 to TRBJ2-3; TRBD2 matches at 8 bases. CDR3 length equals 19 residues. J was trimmed by 2 bases and V by 3 bases; bases with no gene match: 19. The germline V gene has CDR1 SQVTM and CDR2 ANQGSEA. The CDR3 nucleotides are TGCAGCGTTGAGGGGCCCCCTGGAGCGGGGGTGGCCCACACAGATACGCAGTATTTT. Encoded protein: CSVEGPPGAGVAHTDTQYF.

This clonotype was detected ten times or more. This chain uses TRBV4-1 with TRBJ2-7; 9 nucleotides line up with TRBD2. The germline CDR1 and CDR2 sequences are MGHRA and YSYEKL. The CDR3 covers 15 residues. V shed 5 bases, J shed 2 bases, and the junction held 7 bases outside the gene matches. CDR3 nucleotide sequence: TGCGCCAGCAGCGTCTCCGCGGGAGGGGCCTACGAGCAGTACTTC. As protein: CASSVSAGGAYEQYF.

The chain employs TRBV15 and TRBJ2-1; 12 nucleotides agree with TRBD2. CDR3 length: 17 amino acids. The J segment lost 10 bases and the V segment lost 3 bases, leaving 13 bases of the junction unmatched. Germline CDR1 is LNHNV and CDR2 is YYDKDF (reference sequence). In nucleotides, the CDR3 is TGTGCCACCAGCAGCCTAGCCCTAGCGGGGGGGCCATTCGAGCAGTTCTTC. The encoded protein is CATSSLALAGGPFEQFF.

The V and J genes are TRBV4-1 and TRBJ1-1; D remains ambiguous. The CDR3 has 14 residues. Germline-derived CDR1 and CDR2 are MGHRA and YSYEKL. V was shortened by 6 bases and J by 1 base, with 12 bases between the two germline ends. DNA of the CDR3: TGCGCCAGCAGGGGCGGACCCTCGAACACTGAAGCTTTCTTT. Protein product: CASRGGPSNTEAFF.

The chain joins TRBV5-6 to TRBJ1-2; D remains unclear. This CDR3 spans 13 amino acids. Germline V CDR1 and CDR2: SGHDT, YYEEEE. V was shortened by 2 bases and J by 2 bases, with 7 bases between the two germline ends. For the CDR3, the DNA is TGTGCCAGCAGCTTCACCGCAAACTATGGCTACACCTTC. Translated, it gives CASSFTANYGYTF.

As concerns this clonotype: An end of the junction differs from the germline gene, which may be a read error. The rearrangement links TRBV27 to TRBJ1-1, with D uncertain. The CDR3 spans 16 residues. CDR1 and CDR2 (germline): MNHEY, SMNVEV (reference sequence). The CDR3 DNA reads TGTGCCAGCAGTTTTATCATTCGCGGAGTTAACATTGAAGCTTTCTTT. Translating it yields CASSFIIRGVNIEAFF.

This clonotype has more than one count but fewer than ten. In DNA, the CDR3 is TGCAGTGCTTCCGACCTGGGGGACCCAAACTACGAGCAGTACTTC. Translating it yields CSASDLGDPNYEQYF. The genes are TRBV20-1 and TRBJ2-7; D is perhaps TRBD1 or TRBD2 (5 bases each). Trimming cost V 5 bases and J 3 bases, with 20 bases left between them. Per the germline V gene, CDR1 is DFQATT and CDR2 is SNEGSKA (reference sequence). This CDR3 contains 15 residues.

This chain connects TRBV30 to TRBJ1-2, with D possibly matching TRBD1 (5 bases). The CDR3 sequence is 13 residues long. Trimming took 2 bases from V and 5 from J, leaving 12 bases between them. Germline V lookup: CDR1 GTSNPN, CDR2 SVGIG (reference sequence). The CDR3 DNA follows: TGTGCCTGGAGTTCACGGACAATTTATGGCTACACCTTC. This encodes CAWSSRTIYGYTF.

This clonotype was counted ten times or more. The rearrangement joins TRBV7-9 to TRBJ2-1, with no clear D. CDR3 length: 11 amino acids. V lost 3 bases, J lost 7 bases, and 4 bases lay in between. Germline V gives CDR1 SEHNR, CDR2 FQNEAQ (reference sequence). The CDR3: CASSFINEQFF. The CDR3 coding sequence is TGTGCCAGCAGCTTTATAAATGAGCAGTTCTTC. Filled out from reference TRBV7-9 and TRBJ2-1, the complete variable domain reads DTGVSQNPRHKITKRGQNVTFRCDPISEHNRLYWYRQTLGQGPEFLTYFQNEAQLEKSRLLSDRFSAERPKGSFSTLEIQRTEQGDSAMYLCASSFINEQFFGPGTRLTVL.

Notes on this clonotype: One junction end does not reproduce the germline sequence, and a read error may be involved. The chain couples TRBV5-1 to TRBJ2-5, with a tentative D call TRBD2 (6 bases). The CDR3 is 15 amino acids. CDR1 SGHRS and CDR2 YFSETQ come from the germline V gene. CDR3 DNA sequence: TGCGCCAGCAGCTTGATGGGGAGGACCGGGGAGACCCAGCACTTC. Protein product: CASSLMGRTGETQHF.

This clonotype has just a few counts. The genes are TRBV20-1 and TRBJ1-2; D is uncertain. Germline loops: CDR1 DFQATT, CDR2 SNEGSKA (reference sequence). V shed 3 bases and J shed 7 bases, with 9 bases lying between them. The CDR3 has 11 amino acids. The CDR3 region has the DNA TGCAGTGCTAGGTCGATAGGTGGCTACACCTTC. It codes for CSARSIGGYTF.

This clonotype was counted ten times or more. J is TRBJ2-1 and V is TRBV12-3 or TRBV12-4, with D possibly matching TRBD2 (5 bases). CDR3 size: 15 residues. V gave up 6 bases and J gave up 0 bases, with 12 bases separating them. CDR3 amino acids: CASRQRGSSYNEQFF. For the CDR3, the DNA is TGTGCCAGCAGGCAGCGAGGGAGCTCCTACAATGAGCAGTTCTTC.

The table lists this clonotype with a few counts. The chain employs TRBV2 and TRBJ2-3; 7 bases are shared with TRBD2. Germline V gene data show CDR1 as SNHLY and CDR2 as FYNNEI. The CDR3 covers 15 residues. J was trimmed by 2 bases and V by 5 bases; bases with no gene match: 7. CDR3 DNA sequence: TGTGCCAGCAGTCGACGGAGCGGGAACACAGATACGCAGTATTTT. This codes for CASSRRSGNTDTQYF.

The chain has TRBV20-1 and TRBJ2-7; unclear D gene. The V end lost 3 bases, the J end lost 2 bases, and 8 bases lay between the germline ends. CDR3 length: 12 residues. From germline, CDR1 is DFQATT and CDR2 SNEGSKA (reference sequence). The CDR3 DNA follows: TGCAGTGCTAGTGACTCGACCTACGAGCAGTACTTC. Amino acids: CSASDSTYEQYF.

This clonotype has only a few counts. The CDR3 here is CSARPVQGQYYEQFF. DNA for the CDR3: TGCAGTGCTAGACCCGTGCAGGGACAGTACTATGAGCAGTTCTTC. The rearrangement uses TRBV20-1 and TRBJ2-1; 7 bases agree with TRBD1. V was clipped by 2 bases and J by 8 bases; unmatched bases: 12. The CDR3 length is 15 residues. Germline CDR1 and CDR2: DFQATT and SNEGSKA (reference sequence).

This clonotype was counted between two and nine times. The genes are TRBV5-1 and TRBJ2-7; a possible D gene is TRBD1 (5 bases). Germline CDR1 reads SGHRS; CDR2 reads YFSETQ. With 0 bases removed from V and 5 bases from J, the gap between germline ends came to 12 bases. The length of the CDR3 is 14 residues. The CDR3 DNA sequence: TGCGCCAGCAGCTTGGATGACAGAATTAACGAGCAGTACTTC. This codes for CASSLDDRINEQYF.

In regard to this clonotype: One base away lies a much larger clone, so this may be a sequencing read error. The CDR3, as DNA: TGTGCCAGCCGTTTATCTGGGGCGAACACTGAAGCTTTCTTT. Its protein product is CASRLSGANTEAFF. The V gene is TRBV28, the J gene TRBJ1-1, with D possibly being TRBD1 (5 bases). In germline, CDR1 is MDHEN, CDR2 SYDVKM. This CDR3 is built from 14 residues.

This clonotype has just a few counts. The chain recombines TRBV25-1 with TRBJ2-3; 8 nucleotides line up with TRBD2. CDR1 is MGHDK, CDR2 SYGVNS, per germline. Losses at the gene ends were 2 bases for V and 3 bases for J; bases not matched to a gene: 7. This CDR3 is built from 16 residues. The CDR3 DNA reads TGTGCCAGCAGTGAAGCGGGCAGCGGGAGAACAGATACGCAGTATTTT. Translation: CASSEAGSGRTDTQYF. The entire variable domain, with the rest obtained from reference TRBV25-1 and TRBJ2-3, is as follows: EADIYQTPRYLVIGTGKKITLECSQTMGHDKMYWYQQDPGMELHLIHYSYGVNSTEKGDLSSESTVSRIRTEHFPLTLESARPSHTSQYLCASSEAGSGRTDTQYFGPGTRLTVL.

Note on this clonotype: The germline gene is not matched at one end of the junction; a read error may be the cause. The chain recombines TRBV19 with TRBJ2-1; D unclear. CDR1 is LNHDA, CDR2 SQIVND, per germline (reference sequence). This CDR3 is built from 11 residues. Here the CDR3 DNA reads TGTGCCAGCAGTATAAGGAATGAGCAGTTCTTC. Translation gives CASSIRNEQFF.

The chain uses TRBV20-1 and TRBJ2-1, with 9 bases matching TRBD2. CDR3 length: 15 amino acids. Germline V lookup: CDR1 DFQATT, CDR2 SNEGSKA (reference sequence). The V gene end was trimmed by 6 bases and the J gene end by 7 bases; junction bases not matched to a gene: 13. This chain's CDR3 is CSARRGEAGGNEQFF. CDR3 DNA sequence: TGCAGTGCCCGGCGGGGGGAAGCGGGAGGAAATGAGCAGTTCTTC.

With respect to this clonotype: Because the CDR3 is missing its conserved closing phenylalanine or tryptophan, this is likely a read error. The chain has TRBV7-9 and TRBJ2-4, with a possible D match to TRBD2 (5 bases). The J call is doubtful: the DNA matches TRBJ2-7 better. Germline V CDR1 and CDR2: SEHNR, FQNEAQ (reference sequence). This CDR3 is 14 amino acids long. CDR3 sequence (DNA): TGTGCCAGCAGCTCAGGCCCGCGGGCCTACGAGCAGTACTCC. The encoded protein is CASSSGPRAYEQYS.

This clonotype was observed a handful of times. V usage is TRBV7-9 and J usage is TRBJ2-3; 10 bases match TRBD1. The germline V gene encodes CDR1 SEHNR and CDR2 FQNEAQ (reference sequence). The CDR3 spans 12 residues. Trimming removed 3 bases from V and 13 bases from J; junction bases left unmatched: 4. CDR3 nucleotide sequence: TGTGCCAGCAGCTTTGGACAGGGGGAGGAGTATTTT. It is translated as CASSFGQGEEYF.

The V call is TRBV20-1, the J call TRBJ1-1; the D gene is possibly TRBD1 (5 bases). Germline assignment: CDR1 DFQATT and CDR2 SNEGSKA (reference sequence). The CDR3 consists of 12 residues. The CDR3 nucleotides are TGCGGCGCGAGGCAGGGTATCACTGAAGCTTTCTTT. Protein product: CGARQGITEAFF.

The gene calls are TRBV7-9 and TRBJ2-3, with D unresolved. CDR1 is SEHNR and CDR2 is FQNEAQ in the germline V gene (reference sequence). V was cut by 3 bases and J by 4 bases, with 11 bases left in between. The CDR3 spans 14 residues. The CDR3 sequence is CASSFSSLADTQYF. The CDR3 DNA follows: TGTGCCAGCAGCTTTAGTAGCTTGGCAGATACGCAGTATTTT.

This clonotype appeared a few times. The V call is TRBV3-1, the J call TRBJ1-1; weak D call: TRBD1 (5 bases). Trimming took off 2 bases at V and 6 bases at J, with 13 bases between the two ends. Germline CDR1 reads LGHDT; CDR2 reads YNNKEL (reference sequence). The CDR3 totals 14 residues. CDR3 sequence: CASSQKTGAAEAFF. For the CDR3, the DNA is TGTGCCAGCAGCCAAAAGACCGGGGCAGCTGAAGCTTTCTTT.